Presented here are 28 T cell receptor beta chains from one specimen sequenced in a study of cytomegalovirus exposure and HLA in healthy donors. Profiled with immunoSEQ multiplex PCR; TCRdb holds only in-frame clones, not every one. Among around 200,000 clones listed, roughly 88% were seen once. Sample: PBMCs. The receptors were sampled from a woman aged 18 to 35 in good health and CMV-seronegative.

The chain has TRBV5-5 and TRBJ2-7, with a weak D call TRBD1 (5 bases). V lost 0 bases and J lost 6, with 10 bases in between. The germline CDR1 and CDR2 sequences are SGHKS and YYEKEE (reference sequence). This CDR3 contains 13 residues. CDR3 loop: CASSLAPGSEQYF. The CDR3 coding sequence is TGTGCCAGCAGCTTGGCCCCAGGGTCCGAGCAGTACTTC.

The rearrangement uses TRBV27 and TRBJ1-2, with 9 bases aligning to TRBD1. The CDR3 contains 16 residues. Germline V gives CDR1 MNHEY, CDR2 SMNVEV (reference sequence). The J segment lost 7 bases and the V segment lost 0 bases, leaving 9 bases of the junction unmatched. This CDR3 reads CASSLSAGDRVGGYTF. In DNA, the CDR3 is TGTGCCAGCAGTTTATCGGCCGGGGACAGGGTGGGTGGCTACACCTTC.

V and J are TRBV30 and TRBJ2-7, with 7 positions matching TRBD1. The CDR3 is made up of 14 amino acids. CDR1 is GTSNPN, CDR2 SVGIG, per germline (reference sequence). The trim removed 3 bases at V and 0 bases at J, leaving 5 bases unmatched. The CDR3 sequence: CAWRRDSVSYEQYF. In DNA form, the CDR3 reads TGTGCCTGGAGACGGGACAGTGTCTCCTACGAGCAGTACTTC.

This chain links TRBV6-1 with TRBJ2-7, with a weak D call TRBD1 (6 bases). Trimming shortened V by 1 base and J by 2 bases, and 9 bases separated the two germline ends. Germline V CDR1 and CDR2: MNHNS, SASEGT. The CDR3 is 14 residues long. CDR3 loop: CASSEVAGAYEQYF. DNA for the CDR3: TGTGCCAGCAGTGAAGTCGCAGGGGCCTACGAGCAGTACTTC.

The chain links TRBV6-1 to TRBJ2-7, with TRBD1 as a possible D gene (6 bases). CDR1 and CDR2 (germline): MNHNS, SASEGT. CDR3 length: 15 amino acids. Between the trimmed V and J ends, which lost 2 bases and 3 bases, there was a span of 14 bases. CDR3 coding DNA: TGTGCCAGCAGTGAATATGCAGGGGAGCACTACGAGCAGTACTTC. Translated, it gives CASSEYAGEHYEQYF.

The rearrangement links TRBV29-1 to TRBJ2-1; TRBD2 matches 9 bases. With V trimmed by 8 bases and J by 3 bases, 5 bases remained unmatched. There are 13 residues in the CDR3. CDR1 is SQVTM and CDR2 is ANQGSEA in the germline V gene. CDR3 in DNA: TGCAGCTCCGAGCGGGAGGACTACAATGAGCAGTTCTTC. Translation: CSSEREDYNEQFF.

This chain connects TRBV30 to TRBJ2-3; D unresolved. This CDR3 region has 13 residues. CDR1 is GTSNPN, CDR2 SVGIG, per germline (reference sequence). V was pared by 3 bases and J by 2 bases, with 9 bases between. The CDR3 nucleotides are TGTGCCTGGAGCCACGGTACCACAGATACGCAGTATTTT. This codes for CAWSHGTTDTQYF.

The rearrangement joins TRBV5-1 to TRBJ2-1; 7 bases are shared with TRBD2. Germline CDR1 and CDR2: SGHRS and YFSETQ. Trimming took 1 base from V and 7 from J; bases not matched to a gene: 8. The CDR3 covers 15 residues. Here the CDR3 reads CASSLWGEGQNEQFF. CDR3 nucleotide sequence: TGCGCCAGCAGCTTGTGGGGGGAGGGCCAGAATGAGCAGTTCTTC.

CDR3 DNA: TGTGCCAGCAGTCCCCAGGTCAGGGTGGCCAGCAATCAGCCCCAGCATTTT. This codes for CASSPQVRVASNQPQHF. The chain joins TRBV28 to TRBJ1-5, with D possibly TRBD1 on 5 matching bases. There are 17 residues in the CDR3. V lost 5 bases and J 1 base, leaving 18 bases between the germline ends. The germline CDR1 and CDR2 sequences are MDHEN and SYDVKM.

The chain recombines TRBV27 with TRBJ2-7, with TRBD1 identical over 10 bases. The CDR3 loop spans 17 amino acids. Germline V gene sequence: CDR1 MNHEY, CDR2 SMNVEV (reference sequence). V was clipped by 5 bases and J by 1 base; unmatched bases: 11. CDR3 sequence: CASSPHPGTGDSYEQYF. In DNA form, the CDR3 reads TGTGCCAGCAGTCCCCACCCCGGGACAGGGGATTCCTACGAGCAGTACTTC.

The chain links TRBV7-2 to TRBJ2-7; tentative D call: TRBD1 (6 bases). Germline assignment: CDR1 SGHTA and CDR2 FQGNSA. This CDR3 comprises 14 residues. Trimming removed 6 bases at V and 3 bases at J, with 15 bases between. The CDR3 DNA follows: TGTGCCAGCAGACCCGGGACACCCATCTACGAGCAGTACTTC. It encodes CASRPGTPIYEQYF.

This clone showed up many times. This CDR3 is CASSPRTGVWEKLFF. CDR3 coding DNA: TGTGCCAGCAGTCCGCGGACAGGGGTGTGGGAAAAACTGTTTTTT. V and J are TRBV6-1 and TRBJ1-4; TRBD1 aligns across 9 bases. Trimming at V came to 5 bases and at J to 8 bases, leaving 9 bases not matched to a gene. The CDR3 has 15 residues. Germline V CDR1 and CDR2: MNHNS, SASEGT.

This clone appeared a single time. The chain employs TRBV6-1 and TRBJ1-1, with 8 bases identical to TRBD1. The trim removed 5 bases at V and 1 base at J, leaving 3 bases unmatched. The CDR3 sequence is 14 residues long. CDR1 and CDR2 from the germline V gene are MNHNS and SASEGT. In nucleotides, the CDR3 is TGTGCCAGCAGTAGGGACAGGAAGAACACTGAAGCTTTCTTT. It translates to CASSRDRKNTEAFF.

The rearrangement uses TRBV2 and TRBJ1-5; tentative D call: TRBD1 (5 bases). The CDR3 is 13 amino acids. CDR1 is SNHLY and CDR2 is FYNNEI in the germline V gene. V lost 8 bases to trimming and J lost 2 bases, with 10 bases between them. CDR3 sequence reads: CASYGGGNQPQHF. The CDR3 DNA is TGTGCCAGCTACGGGGGGGGCAATCAGCCCCAGCATTTT.

This chain links TRBV30 with TRBJ1-2; D perhaps matches TRBD1 (5 bases). CDR1 is GTSNPN and CDR2 is SVGIG in the germline V gene (reference sequence). This CDR3 spans 10 amino acids. V shed 3 bases and J shed 8 bases, with 7 bases lying between them. CDR3 sequence reads: CAWRTEGYTF. In DNA, the CDR3 is TGTGCCTGGAGGACAGAGGGCTACACCTTC. The variable domain in full, completed from reference TRBV30 and TRBJ1-2, reads SQTIHQWPATLVQPVGSPLSLECTVEGTSNPNLYWYRQAAGRGLQLLFYSVGIGQISSEVPQNLSASRPQDRQFILSSKKLLLSDSGFYLCAWRTEGYTFGSGTRLTVV.

This sequence joins TRBV27 and TRBJ1-2, with 10 bases aligning to TRBD1. This CDR3 is 17 amino acids long. Germline V CDR1 and CDR2: MNHEY, SMNVEV (reference sequence). The V segment lost 5 bases and the J segment 3 bases; nucleotides outside the gene matches: 12. The CDR3 bases are TGTGCCAGCAGTCTCGAAGGGCGACAGGGGGCGTACTATGGCTACACCTTC. Its protein product is CASSLEGRQGAYYGYTF.

The CDR3, as DNA: TGCGCCAGCAGCCAAGACCCCGGGACAGCTAATGAAAAACTGTTTTTT. It yields the protein CASSQDPGTANEKLFF. This chain joins TRBV4-1 and TRBJ1-4, with 7 bases aligning to TRBD1. Losses at the gene ends were 0 bases for V and 3 bases for J; bases not matched to a gene: 4. The CDR3 has 16 amino acids. Germline CDR1 is MGHRA and CDR2 is YSYEKL.

The V gene is TRBV28, the J gene TRBJ1-4; D is ambiguous. This CDR3 is built from 15 residues. V was trimmed by 6 bases and J by 0 bases, leaving 11 bases between them. CDR1 MDHEN and CDR2 SYDVKM come from the germline V gene. The CDR3 protein is CASRVRYATNEKLFF. The CDR3, as DNA: TGTGCCAGCAGGGTTCGGTACGCAACTAATGAAAAACTGTTTTTT. Using reference TRBV28 and TRBJ1-4 for the parts outside the CDR3, the full variable domain is DVKVTQSSRYLVKRTGEKVFLECVQDMDHENMFWYRQDPGLGLRLIYFSYDVKMKEKGDIPEGYSVSREKKERFSLILESASTNQTSMYLCASRVRYATNEKLFFGSGTQLSVL.

This clone was recorded at least ten times. This chain links TRBV18 with TRBJ2-1, with D possibly TRBD2 on 6 matching bases. CDR1 and CDR2 from the germline V gene are KGHSH and LQKENI. The CDR3 sequence is 12 residues long. The V end lost 4 bases, the J end lost 8 bases, and 9 bases lay between the germline ends. CDR3 nucleotides: TGTGCCAGCTCACGACTAGTAGATGAGCAGTTCTTC. Protein sequence: CASSRLVDEQFF.

The chain recombines TRBV7-8 with TRBJ2-1; 8 bases line up with TRBD2. The CDR3 length is 20 residues. After removal of 2 bases from V and 0 bases from J, the junction contained 15 bases not matched to a gene. Looked up from germline, CDR1 is SGHVS and CDR2 is FQNEAQ. The CDR3 protein is CASSLFGTRDAPSSYNEQFF. Here the CDR3 DNA reads TGTGCCAGCAGCTTATTCGGGACTAGGGACGCACCGAGCTCCTACAATGAGCAGTTCTTC. Looking up the rest from reference TRBV7-8 and TRBJ2-1 gives the full variable domain: GAGVSQSPRYKVAKRGQDVALRCDPISGHVSLFWYQQALGQGPEFLTYFQNEAQLDKSGLPSDRFFAERPEGSVSTLKIQRTQQEDSAVYLCASSLFGTRDAPSSYNEQFFGPGTRLTVL.

This chain connects TRBV30 to TRBJ1-2; D is possibly TRBD1 (6 bases). CDR1 is GTSNPN and CDR2 is SVGIG in the germline V gene (reference sequence). The CDR3 extends over 18 amino acids. Between the trimmed V and J ends, which lost 1 base and 4 bases, there was a span of 25 bases. The CDR3, as DNA: TGTGCCTGGAGTGGGTATTCGAAATTCCCTCAGGGGACCTATGGCTACACCTTC. This sequence encodes CAWSGYSKFPQGTYGYTF. Based on the CDR3 plus reference TRBV30 and TRBJ1-2, the full variable domain is SQTIHQWPATLVQPVGSPLSLECTVEGTSNPNLYWYRQAAGRGLQLLFYSVGIGQISSEVPQNLSASRPQDRQFILSSKKLLLSDSGFYLCAWSGYSKFPQGTYGYTFGSGTRLTVV.

The chain uses TRBV1 and TRBJ2-3; no DNA check was done on the table's D call, TRBD2. TRBV1 corresponds to a pseudogene. There are 17 residues in the CDR3. The CDR3 region is CTSSQEGLAGGTDTQYF. CDR3 nucleotides: TGCACCAGCAGCCAAGAAGGTCTAGCGGGGGGGACGGATACGCAGTATTTT.

V is TRBV5-6 and J is TRBJ2-2, with 11 bases that match TRBD1. CDR3 length equals 17 residues. Germline CDR1 and CDR2: SGHDT and YYEEEE. V was clipped by 2 bases and J by 4 bases; unmatched bases: 7. For the CDR3, the DNA is TGTGCCAGCAGCTTCAACCCCGGGACAGGGGGCACCGGGGAGCTGTTTTTT. Protein product: CASSFNPGTGGTGELFF.

This chain uses TRBV4-1 with TRBJ2-3, with 11 bases lining up with TRBD1. The CDR3 spans 16 residues. Germline V CDR1 and CDR2: MGHRA, YSYEKL. Unmatched junction bases numbered 8, after V lost 4 bases and J lost 5 bases. The CDR3 sequence: CASSPRDRGSVDTQYF. In nucleotides, the CDR3 is TGCGCCAGCAGCCCCAGGGACAGGGGGAGTGTAGATACGCAGTATTTT.

The rearrangement uses TRBV5-1 and TRBJ2-2, with D possibly matching TRBD2 (6 bases). CDR1 is SGHRS, CDR2 YFSETQ, per germline. The CDR3 sequence is 14 residues long. Deletions cut 5 bases from V and 4 bases from J, with 12 bases between. The DNA of the CDR3 is TGCGCCAGCAGTAGTAAGGGAGGCACCGGGGAGCTGTTTTTT. Protein: CASSSKGGTGELFF.

V gene TRBV27 combines with J gene TRBJ1-4; possible D gene TRBD1, 5 bases. CDR1 is MNHEY and CDR2 is SMNVEV in the germline V gene (reference sequence). Trimming took off 2 bases at V and 7 bases at J, with 11 bases between the two ends. The CDR3 totals 14 residues. The CDR3 reads CASSLGGVGEKLFF. CDR3 bases: TGTGCCAGCAGTTTAGGGGGGGTCGGTGAAAAACTGTTTTTT.

This clone was seen only once. The chain is built from TRBV2 and TRBJ2-6, with D perhaps TRBD2 (5 bases). V lost 8 bases, J lost 0 bases, and 14 bases lay in between. The CDR3 runs 16 residues. Looked up from germline, CDR1 is SNHLY and CDR2 is FYNNEI. The CDR3 spells CASGGLSSSGANVLTF. CDR3 nucleotides: TGTGCCAGCGGCGGACTTTCGAGCTCTGGGGCCAACGTCCTGACTTTC.

V gene TRBV18 combines with J gene TRBJ2-5; D might be TRBD1 (5 bases). Trimming took off 2 bases at V and 5 bases at J, with 12 bases between the two ends. The CDR3 loop spans 14 amino acids. Germline-derived CDR1 and CDR2 are KGHSH and LQKENI. The CDR3: CASSPGTGRETQYF. In nucleotides, the CDR3 is TGTGCCAGCTCACCAGGAACAGGCAGGGAGACCCAGTACTTC.